This is a list of T cell receptor beta chains from one sample in a study of blood T cell repertoires in COVID-19. Repertoires were generated with immunoSEQ multiplex PCR, while TCRdb's copy carries only in-frame clones and drops some. Here the sample spans over 20,000 clones, 80% to 90% being singletons. Sequences were obtained from peripheral blood. The receptors were sampled from a man between 65 and 85 years old with acute or convalescent COVID-19. Both conserved end residues are trimmed from each CDR3. Fields, in order: V gene, J gene, CDR3 protein.

TRBV4-1	TRBJ1-2	ASSQGNTGGALNYGYT
TRBV15	TRBJ1-5	ATSRDRGSRLVNQPQH
TRBV5-4	TRBJ1-4	ASSGGQANEKLF
TRBV4-1	TRBJ2-3	ASSQESRGGHTDTQY
TRBV7-7	TRBJ2-5	ASSLTGGRETQY
TRBV6-2/TRBV6-3	TRBJ2-2	ASSYSSGEQFTGELF
TRBV6-5	TRBJ2-3	ASMAGGADTQY
TRBV14	TRBJ1-2	ASSQRMTGSYGYT
TRBV28	TRBJ1-2	ASSLGTGDPAIYGYT
TRBV5-1	TRBJ2-7	ASSQTVLSYEQY
TRBV19	TRBJ2-7	ASSAGTSGSPYEQY
TRBV5-8	TRBJ1-5	ASSLAGTGGGNQPQH
TRBV6-6	TRBJ2-3	ASSHPSGSSSDTQY
TRBV7-6	TRBJ1-5	ASIDGQKKTLFNYSNQPQH
TRBV5-6	TRBJ1-2	ASSLSRFSNYGYT
TRBV28	TRBJ2-1	ASSFRTGLAGGRYYNEQF
TRBV2	TRBJ2-4	ASSGIGQGVNVGNIQY
TRBV6-5	TRBJ2-3	ASGGSPSTDTQY
TRBV27	TRBJ1-3	AGLITGSLVTRSGNTIY
TRBV6-5	TRBJ1-2	ASTRGLGYGYT
TRBV6-6	TRBJ1-1	ASSYSLRQDDEAF
TRBV7-9	TRBJ2-5	ASSSLTSESGTQY
TRBV3-1/TRBV3-2	TRBJ2-3	ASRPAGGFSSTDTQY
TRBV7-2	TRBJ1-2	ASSLVGGNNYGYT
TRBV7-2	TRBJ1-3	ASSLGGGTGTGNTIY
TRBV28	TRBJ2-1	ASTNTGERDEQF
TRBV28	TRBJ2-1	ASRTSRTSYNEQF
TRBV18	TRBJ1-2	ASSPFAGPHYGYT
TRBV27	TRBJ2-2	ASSFRGRDTGELF
TRBV9	TRBJ1-2	ASSPEGANYGYT
TRBV5-6	TRBJ1-6	ASSPGTGERPLH
TRBV3-1/TRBV3-2	TRBJ2-1	ASSPRDSKYNEQF
TRBV19	TRBJ1-2	ASTIPGQGNYGYT
TRBV10-2	TRBJ1-1	ASTERGTEAF
TRBV5-1	TRBJ2-7	ASRTYRGEALEQY
TRBV28	TRBJ1-1	ASSLGGPEAF
TRBV5-1	TRBJ1-6	ASSPGQPGMDLH
TRBV7-8	TRBJ2-2	ASSLLVGGQGGGAGELF
TRBV18	TRBJ1-1	ASSPYSRANTEAF
TRBV7-9	TRBJ2-4	ASSLATTSGVTQY
TRBV7-3	TRBJ2-7	ASSPSGRAGEQY
TRBV23-1	TRBJ2-1	ASSPARGTGLL
TRBV29-1	TRBJ1-2	SVELGRGSST
TRBV10-2	TRBJ1-1	ASTPGRGTF
TRBV28	TRBJ1-5	ASSFPFTGAGSQPQH
TRBV28	TRBJ2-7	ASSPRGAGRYEQY
TRBV7-2	TRBJ2-3	ASSLSRGDTQY